Below are 19 T cell receptor beta chains sequenced from a single sample in a study of T-cell memory formation after mild COVID-19. TCRdb called the 5' RACE reads again in MiXCR, with one record for every CDR3 protein. The sample yields 200,000 to 300,000 distinct CDR3 sequences, roughly 14% seen once. Sequences were obtained from PBMCs or a T cell subset sorted from them (not recorded which). Receptors were obtained from an adult woman who had mild COVID-19 (a few samples of this study predate the infection). Cell type and time point are not known.

The V call is TRBV5-1, the J call TRBJ2-5; 7 bases fit TRBD1. The CDR3 totals 17 residues. The ends lost 0 bases at V and 2 bases at J; junction bases unmatched: 10. Germline V gene data show CDR1 as SGHRS and CDR2 as YFSETQ. The CDR3 is CASSLARGTATQETQYF. CDR3 nucleotide sequence: TGCGCCAGCAGCTTGGCCAGGGGGACAGCTACTCAAGAGACCCAGTACTTC.

V usage is TRBV9 and J usage is TRBJ2-2; D not resolved. Trimming removed 0 bases from V and 6 bases from J, with 6 bases in between. Germline values: CDR1 SGDLS, CDR2 YYNGEE. The CDR3 has 13 residues. CDR3 sequence (DNA): TGTGCCAGCAGCGTAGAAGCCCCCGGGGAGCTGTTTTTT. As protein: CASSVEAPGELFF.

The genes are TRBV12-3 or TRBV12-4 and TRBJ2-7; D unresolved. V was shortened by 5 bases and J by 2 bases, with 7 bases between the two germline ends. The CDR3 is 12 residues long. CDR3 sequence: CASSDETYEQYF. The CDR3 coding sequence is TGTGCCAGCAGTGATGAAACCTACGAGCAGTACTTC.

This chain's CDR3 is CSALTASGNTIYF. The CDR3 region has the DNA TGCAGTGCTCTCACCGCCTCTGGAAACACCATATATTTT. The chain carries TRBV20-1 and TRBJ1-3; the D is unclear. The germline CDR1 and CDR2 sequences are DFQATT and SNEGSKA (reference sequence). CDR3 length: 13 amino acids. V lost 5 bases to trimming and J lost 0 bases, with 8 bases between them.

This chain links TRBV7-9 with TRBJ1-5; tentatively, D is TRBD1 (5 bases). Germline V CDR1 and CDR2: SEHNR, FQNEAQ (reference sequence). This CDR3 spans 13 amino acids. The ends were cut back, 4 bases at V and 8 bases at J, with 12 bases in the middle. This CDR3 reads CASSSGTGEPQHF. The CDR3 DNA sequence: TGTGCCAGCAGCTCCGGGACCGGGGAGCCCCAGCATTTT.

In its sample, this clonotype was seen many times. This chain joins TRBV29-1 and TRBJ1-1; no definite D call. The CDR3 is made up of 16 amino acids. V was shortened by 6 bases and J by 3 bases, with 23 bases between the two germline ends. CDR1 and CDR2 from the germline V gene are SQVTM and ANQGSEA. The CDR3 reads CSVLYNSAKSDTEAFF. The CDR3 nucleotides are TGCAGCGTCCTCTACAATTCGGCCAAAAGCGACACTGAAGCTTTCTTT.

This clonotype was seen only a few times. The V gene is TRBV7-6, the J gene TRBJ2-3, with 7 positions matching TRBD2. Germline lookup yields CDR1 SGHVS and CDR2 FNYEAQ. The CDR3 covers 18 residues. V gave up 5 bases and J gave up 2 bases; unmatched junction bases: 16. CDR3 sequence (DNA): TGTGCCAGCAGCCCGCGACCGCCGAAGCGGGGATCCACAGATACGCAGTATTTT. It is translated as CASSPRPPKRGSTDTQYF.

J is TRBJ2-6 and V is TRBV5-1, with D uncertain. Germline V gene sequence: CDR1 SGHRS, CDR2 YFSETQ. V lost 5 bases to trimming and J lost 0 bases, with 6 bases between them. This CDR3 spans 14 amino acids. DNA for the CDR3: TGCGCCAGCAGACTAAACTCTGGGGCCAACGTCCTGACTTTC. It codes for CASRLNSGANVLTF.

The sample holds many counts of this clonotype. The chain combines TRBV7-2 with TRBJ2-7; no firm D call. CDR3 length: 12 amino acids. Trimming took 5 bases from V and 0 from J, leaving 5 bases between them. CDR1 and CDR2 (germline): SGHTA, FQGNSA. CDR3 sequence reads: CASSVSSYEQYF. DNA for the CDR3: TGTGCCAGCAGCGTAAGCTCCTACGAGCAGTACTTC.

V usage is TRBV12-3 or TRBV12-4 and J usage is TRBJ2-1; no firm D call. The CDR3 runs to 22 residues. Trimming took 5 bases from V and 0 from J, leaving 32 bases between them. The CDR3 loop is CASSPRLGSPMGYRSSYNEQFF. The CDR3 nucleotides read TGTGCCAGCAGTCCACGATTGGGCAGTCCTATGGGTTACCGCAGCTCCTACAATGAGCAGTTCTTC.

The V and J genes are TRBV5-1 and TRBJ2-7; D is unresolved. CDR1 and CDR2 (germline): SGHRS, YFSETQ. V was trimmed by 0 bases and J by 3 bases, leaving 10 bases between them. This CDR3 region has 14 residues. The CDR3 DNA follows: TGCGCCAGCAGCTTGGACACCCAGATCTACGAGCAGTACTTC. Translation gives CASSLDTQIYEQYF. Full variable domain (rest looked up from reference TRBV5-1 and TRBJ2-7): KAGVTQTPRYLIKTRGQQVTLSCSPISGHRSVSWYQQTPGQGLQFLFEYFSETQRNKGNFPGRFSGRQFSNSRSEMNVSTLELGDSALYLCASSLDTQIYEQYFGPGTRLTVT.

This clonotype was seen only a few times. The chain has TRBV6-1 and TRBJ1-2, with D perhaps TRBD1 (5 bases). Germline V gene sequence: CDR1 MNHNS, CDR2 SASEGT. This CDR3 spans 14 amino acids. V lost 2 bases and J 7 bases, leaving 14 bases between the germline ends. CDR3 sequence reads: CASSETRQGSGYTF. In DNA form, the CDR3 reads TGTGCCAGCAGTGAAACGCGGCAGGGATCTGGCTACACCTTC.

This clonotype came up a few times. The chain uses TRBV5-1 and TRBJ2-7; 7 nucleotides line up with TRBD1. CDR3 length equals 18 residues. V gave up 0 bases and J gave up 3 bases; unmatched junction bases: 15. Germline CDR1 and CDR2: SGHRS and YFSETQ. CDR3 DNA: TGCGCCAGCAGCTTGGGACTCCGGCAACAGGGGATCGGCTACGAGCAGTACTTC. It translates to CASSLGLRQQGIGYEQYF. The full variable domain, rest sourced from reference TRBV5-1 and TRBJ2-7, is KAGVTQTPRYLIKTRGQQVTLSCSPISGHRSVSWYQQTPGQGLQFLFEYFSETQRNKGNFPGRFSGRQFSNSRSEMNVSTLELGDSALYLCASSLGLRQQGIGYEQYFGPGTRLTVT.

This clonotype turned up a few times. This chain joins TRBV5-1 and TRBJ2-7; 9 bases are shared with TRBD1. The J segment lost 0 bases and the V segment lost 3 bases, leaving 4 bases of the junction unmatched. The germline V gene encodes CDR1 SGHRS and CDR2 YFSETQ. The CDR3 runs to 15 residues. CDR3 nucleotides: TGCGCCAGCAGCTCCATACAGGGGGCCTCCTACGAGCAGTACTTC. This codes for CASSSIQGASYEQYF.

This clonotype was observed at least ten times. The chain employs TRBV25-1 and TRBJ2-7; 9 bases match TRBD2. The CDR3 runs to 15 residues. CDR1 is MGHDK, CDR2 SYGVNS, per germline. Germline trimming cut 1 base from V and 5 bases from J; bases unmatched to any gene: 6. CDR3 amino acids: CASSEWASGNNEQYF. CDR3 sequence (DNA): TGTGCCAGCAGTGAATGGGCTAGCGGGAATAACGAGCAGTACTTC.

This clonotype was seen a handful of times. The rearrangement links TRBV12-3 or TRBV12-4 to TRBJ1-1; D gene unclear. V dropped 4 bases and J dropped 5 bases, with 11 bases sitting between them. The CDR3 extends over 13 amino acids. CDR3 amino acids: CASSSFSRTEAFF. In DNA, the CDR3 is TGTGCCAGCAGTTCCTTTAGCAGGACTGAAGCTTTCTTT.

In its sample, this clonotype was seen a few times. The chain recombines TRBV12-3 or TRBV12-4 with TRBJ2-3, with 8 bases lining up with TRBD2. With V trimmed by 6 bases and J by 1 base, 12 bases remained unmatched. The CDR3 runs 17 residues. CDR3 nucleotides: TGTGCCAGCAGCCTAGCCAGGACTAGCCGTGGCACAGATACGCAGTATTTT. Encoded protein: CASSLARTSRGTDTQYF.

The V and J genes are TRBV12-3 or TRBV12-4 and TRBJ1-1, with D tentatively TRBD1 (6 bases). V lost 6 bases, J lost 1 base, and 9 bases lay in between. This CDR3 comprises 13 residues. The CDR3, as DNA: TGTGCCAGCAGAGAGGGACAGAACACTGAAGCTTTCTTT. As protein: CASREGQNTEAFF.

The chain recombines TRBV18 with TRBJ2-3; possibly TRBD2 for D (6 bases). The germline V and J ends were trimmed by 0 bases and 14 bases, with 12 bases remaining between them. From germline, CDR1 is KGHSH and CDR2 LQKENI. The CDR3 is 12 amino acids. CDR3 sequence reads: CASSPPEGVAYF. CDR3 DNA sequence: TGTGCCAGCTCACCACCGGAGGGTGTGGCGTATTTT.